Listed below are T cell receptor beta chains from one sample, sequenced in a study of blood T cells in healthy people across ages. One entry per CDR3 protein, called by TCRdb with MiXCR from the 5' RACE reads. Altogether hundreds of thousands of distinct CDR3 sequences are present, approximately 50% being singletons, with the ten largest covering over 35%. Material for sequencing was blood. These receptors were taken from a man aged 55-75 years in good health. Each CDR3 is given with its conserved first and last residue. The D gene is left open where the match is weak. Some rows mark clone size as missing; the rest say once, few, many or name a class of expanded clone.

TRBV7-9	-	TRBJ2-7	TRBD2	CASSLARDYGQYF	TGTGCCAGCAGCTTAGCGAGGGACTACGGGCAGTACTTC
TRBV12-3/TRBV12-4	few	TRBJ2-5	-	CASSFGPWGTQYF	TGTGCCAGCAGCTTCGGGCCTTGGGGGACCCAGTACTTC
TRBV12-3/TRBV12-4	-	TRBJ2-1	TRBD2	CASSWVASGYNEQFF	TGTGCCAGCAGTTGGGTGGCTAGCGGCTACAATGAGCAGTTCTTC
TRBV4-2	once	TRBJ1-2	TRBD1	CASSRDRQGDGYTF	TGTGCCAGCAGCCGGGATAGACAGGGAGATGGCTACACCTTC
TRBV20-1	-	TRBJ2-5	TRBD1	CSARGQGAREQYF	TGCAGTGCTAGAGGACAGGGGGCTAGGGAGCAGTACTTC
TRBV10-3	-	TRBJ2-5	-	CAISDRDQETQYF	TGTGCCATCAGTGACAGGGATCAAGAGACCCAGTACTTC
TRBV6-1	few	TRBJ2-1	-	CASSGGLAPPYNEQFF	TGTGCCAGCAGTGGGGGGCTAGCGCCTCCCTACAATGAGCAGTTCTTC
TRBV3-1	few	TRBJ1-5	-	CASSQGRSNQPQHF	TGTGCCAGCAGCCAAGGACGGAGCAATCAGCCCCAGCATTTT
TRBV3-1	few	TRBJ2-7	-	CASSPNRAPYEQYF	TGTGCCAGCAGCCCCAACAGGGCTCCCTACGAGCAGTACTTC
TRBV6-5	-	TRBJ1-2	-	CASSYSVRRNYGYTF	TGTGCCAGCAGTTACTCGGTCCGGAGGAACTATGGCTACACCTTC
TRBV18	-	TRBJ2-4	-	CASSPGGLSKNIQYF	TGTGCCAGCTCACCCGGGGGGCTCAGCAAAAACATTCAGTACTTC
TRBV20-1	-	TRBJ2-5	-	CSAGALLETQYF	TGCAGTGCAGGGGCCTTACTCGAGACCCAGTACTTC
TRBV10-3	-	TRBJ2-3	-	CAISEGTDTQYF	TGTGCCATCAGTGAGGGGACAGATACGCAGTATTTT
TRBV6-5	-	TRBJ2-1	TRBD2	CASSYDGLAGPHNEQFF	TGTGCCAGCAGTTACGACGGACTAGCGGGGCCTCACAATGAGCAGTTCTTC
TRBV5-1	-	TRBJ2-7	-	CASREQAAYEQYF	TGCGCCAGCCGGGAGCAGGCCGCCTACGAGCAGTACTTC
TRBV20-1	-	TRBJ1-1	-	CSASAGAVNTEAFF	TGCAGTGCTAGTGCAGGGGCGGTGAACACTGAAGCTTTCTTT
TRBV2	-	TRBJ2-7	-	CASREVPPEQYF	TGTGCCAGCAGGGAGGTTCCTCCCGAGCAGTACTTC
TRBV20-1	few	TRBJ2-5	TRBD2	CSAPGTSGGETQYF	TGCAGTGCTCCGGGGACTAGCGGGGGGGAGACCCAGTACTTC
TRBV2	-	TRBJ2-5	-	CASSIHEETQYF	TGTGCCAGCAGCATACACGAAGAGACCCAGTACTTC
TRBV19	-	TRBJ2-6	TRBD1	CASSTQGAGSGANVLTF	TGTGCCAGTAGTACCCAGGGGGCTGGCTCTGGGGCCAACGTCCTGACTTTC
TRBV9	-	TRBJ2-1	-	CASSVNGDEYNEQFF	TGTGCCAGCAGCGTAAACGGGGATGAATACAATGAGCAGTTCTTC
TRBV12-3/TRBV12-4	few	TRBJ1-1	-	CASSSIWTEAFF	TGTGCCAGCAGCTCAATTTGGACTGAAGCTTTCTTT
TRBV2	-	TRBJ1-5	TRBD1	CASTSDRGQPQHF	TGTGCCAGCACTTCGGACAGGGGTCAGCCCCAGCATTTT
TRBV27	-	TRBJ2-7	-	CASSRQVEHEQYF	TGTGCCAGCAGTAGACAGGTGGAGCACGAGCAGTACTTC
TRBV7-2	-	TRBJ1-2	TRBD1	CASSLGQGMANYGYTF	TGTGCCAGCAGCTTAGGACAGGGGATGGCTAACTATGGCTACACCTTC
TRBV25-1	few	TRBJ2-5	-	CASSQTDWAFQYF	TGTGCCAGCAGCCAAACCGACTGGGCCTTCCAGTACTTC
TRBV4-1	-	TRBJ2-7	TRBD2	CASSQALAGGSYEQYF	TGCGCCAGCAGCCAAGCACTAGCGGGGGGCTCCTACGAGCAGTACTTC
TRBV6-5	-	TRBJ2-7	TRBD1	CASSYSEQGGYEQYF	TGTGCCAGCAGTTACTCGGAACAGGGGGGCTACGAGCAGTACTTC
TRBV12-3/TRBV12-4	once	TRBJ2-3	-	CASSLGSPAGTDTEYF	TGTGCCAGCAGTTTAGGCAGCCCCGCGGGCACAGATACGGAGTATTTT
TRBV6-1	-	TRBJ1-2	TRBD1	CASRVQGFDGYTF	TGTGCCAGCAGAGTACAGGGGTTCGATGGCTACACCTTC
TRBV6-5	few	TRBJ2-7	-	CASKGLISYEQYF	TGTGCCAGCAAGGGTCTCATATCCTACGAGCAGTACTTC
TRBV20-1	few	TRBJ2-1	-	CSANGGSYNEQFF	TGCAGTGCTAACGGGGGTTCCTACAATGAGCAGTTCTTC
TRBV10-3	-	TRBJ1-2	-	CAISESRANYGYTF	TGTGCCATCAGTGAGTCAAGGGCTAACTATGGCTACACCTTC
TRBV29-1	-	TRBJ1-2	TRBD1	CSVGADRERGYTF	TGCAGCGTTGGGGCGGACAGGGAGCGCGGCTACACCTTC
TRBV6-6	-	TRBJ2-1	-	CASSYGGAVDEQFF	TGTGCCAGCAGTTACGGGGGGGCTGTGGATGAGCAGTTCTTC
TRBV2	many	TRBJ2-5	TRBD1	CASTFTGGGETQYF	TGTGCCAGCACTTTTACAGGGGGCGGAGAGACCCAGTACTTC
TRBV20-1	-	TRBJ2-5	TRBD2	CSARGLAGAEQETQYF	TGCAGTGCTAGAGGGCTAGCGGGGGCCGAGCAAGAGACCCAGTACTTC
TRBV27	-	TRBJ1-6	-	CASSSRVGTNSPLHF	TGTGCCAGCAGTTCCCGTGTGGGGACCAATTCACCCCTCCACTTT
TRBV3-1	few	TRBJ2-1	TRBD2	CASSRPGGYNEQFF	TGTGCCAGCAGCCGCCCGGGGGGCTACAATGAGCAGTTCTTC
TRBV29-1	-	TRBJ1-1	-	CSVGGRVNTEAFF	TGCAGCGTGGGGGGCAGGGTAAACACTGAAGCTTTCTTT
TRBV19	-	TRBJ1-5	TRBD1	CASSVQGARAGGGNQPQHF	TGTGCCAGTAGTGTACAGGGGGCCAGGGCCGGGGGAGGCAATCAGCCCCAGCATTTT
TRBV4-2	few	TRBJ2-1	TRBD2	CASSQVGGGGRMNNEQFF	TGTGCCAGCAGCCAAGTCGGCGGGGGGGGCAGGATGAACAATGAGCAGTTCTTC
TRBV20-1	once	TRBJ2-7	TRBD1	CSSWGDTGTGSFYEQYF	TGCAGTTCTTGGGGCGATACCGGGACAGGGTCATTCTACGAGCAGTACTTC
TRBV4-1	-	TRBJ1-1	-	CASSLRVKNTEAFF	TGCGCCAGCAGCCTCAGGGTTAAGAACACTGAAGCTTTCTTT
TRBV7-2	-	TRBJ2-5	-	CASSPRSQETQYF	TGTGCCAGCAGCCCCCGGTCACAAGAGACCCAGTACTTC
TRBV5-1	-	TRBJ2-5	TRBD2	CASSLGLAGKQETQYF	TGCGCCAGCAGCCTTGGACTAGCGGGGAAACAAGAGACCCAGTACTTC
TRBV5-4	-	TRBJ2-1	TRBD2	CASSGTKPFSYNEQFF	TGTGCCAGCAGCGGGACTAAGCCATTCTCCTACAATGAGCAGTTCTTC
TRBV3-1	-	TRBJ2-5	-	CASSQDVGYETQYF	TGTGCCAGCAGCCAAGATGTGGGGTACGAGACCCAGTACTTC
TRBV9	-	TRBJ2-7	TRBD2	CASSGNLAGTSGANEQYF	TGTGCCAGCAGCGGTAATTTAGCCGGGACTAGCGGGGCCAATGAGCAGTACTTC
TRBV29-1	-	TRBJ2-7	-	CSVVLRNEQYF	TGCAGCGTTGTTCTTCGAAACGAGCAGTACTTC
TRBV12-3/TRBV12-4	few	TRBJ2-5	TRBD1	CASSTDRGGGETQYF	TGTGCCAGCAGTACCGACAGGGGAGGAGGAGAGACCCAGTACTTC
TRBV27	-	TRBJ2-3	-	CASSRSPARTDTQYF	TGTGCCAGCAGCAGATCCCCGGCCCGCACAGATACGCAGTATTTT
TRBV5-4	few	TRBJ1-2	-	CASSLVGGTGYTF	TGTGCCAGCAGCTTGGTCGGGGGAACTGGCTACACCTTC
TRBV5-1	-	TRBJ1-1	TRBD1	CASSWTAGGSNTEAFF	TGCGCCAGCAGCTGGACTGCAGGGGGATCGAACACTGAAGCTTTCTTT
TRBV20-1	-	TRBJ2-3	-	CGARDANTQYF	TGCGGTGCTAGAGATGCCAATACGCAGTATTTT
TRBV6-4	-	TRBJ1-2	TRBD1	CASSDGTGAHYGYTF	TGTGCCAGCAGTGATGGGACAGGGGCACACTATGGCTACACCTTC
TRBV12-3/TRBV12-4	-	TRBJ2-1	TRBD1	CASSLRQGVADEQFF	TGTGCCAGCAGTTTAAGACAGGGTGTCGCGGATGAGCAGTTCTTC
TRBV24-1	-	TRBJ2-1	-	CATSDSPGRGNYNEQFF	TGTGCCACCAGTGATTCCCCGGGCAGGGGCAATTACAATGAGCAGTTCTTC
TRBV20-1	-	TRBJ1-2	-	CSAREQGGGYGYTF	TGCAGTGCTAGAGAACAGGGTGGGGGCTATGGCTACACCTTC
TRBV29-1	-	TRBJ2-2	-	CSAKTGSTGELFF	TGCAGTGCTAAAACAGGGAGCACCGGGGAGCTGTTTTTT